Below are 10 T cell receptor beta chains sequenced from a single sample in a study of blood T cell repertoires in COVID-19 (dated by TCRdb to the early 2020s). The library was made by the immunoSEQ multiplex PCR assay. TCRdb provides this immuneACCESS table in a form limited to in-frame rearrangements. Some clones are lacking; in checked studies, under half of them reflect an unresolved V gene, and why the rest are absent is not known. Present in this sample are approximately 150,000 clones, about 88% of which were seen just once. The top ten constitute 0.85% to 1.2% of the sample. Sequencing was carried out using peripheral blood. The receptors originated from a man aged 40-55 years with acute or convalescent COVID-19.

V gene TRBV3-1 (or the pseudogene TRBV3-2) combines with J gene TRBJ2-1, with 8 bases lining up with TRBD2. J lost 4 bases, V lost 0 bases, and 11 bases had no gene match. The CDR3 consists of 18 residues. Per germline, CDR1 LGHDT and CDR2 YNNKEL (reference sequence). Written as DNA, the CDR3 is TGTGCCAGCAGCCAAGAGATTGTTCCTAGCGGGTCGTACAATGAGCAGTTCTTC. Translation: CASSQEIVPSGSYNEQFF.

This clone has only a few counts. The chain recombines TRBV5-4 with TRBJ2-7; 9 bases match TRBD1. The V gene's germline CDR1 is SGHNT and CDR2 YYREEE (reference sequence). J was trimmed by 1 base and V by 1 base; bases with no gene match: 9. The CDR3 extends over 17 amino acids. CDR3 protein: CASSLPPGQGSSYEQYF. CDR3 nucleotide sequence: TGTGCCAGCAGCTTGCCCCCGGGACAGGGTTCTTCCTACGAGCAGTACTTC.

The V and J genes are TRBV24-1 and TRBJ1-1; no definite D call. Germline assignment: CDR1 KGHDR and CDR2 SFDVKD. The CDR3 has 23 amino acids. Trimming left V 6 bases short and J 0 bases short, with 37 bases between. The CDR3 region is CATSILEGLLTLAWGMMNTEAFF. CDR3 sequence (DNA): TGTGCCACCAGTATCTTAGAGGGTTTGTTGACACTCGCTTGGGGAATGATGAACACTGAAGCTTTCTTT.

The chain recombines TRBV6-6 with TRBJ1-5; no firm D call. The CDR3 totals 16 residues. V was trimmed by 2 bases and J by 3 bases, leaving 14 bases between them. Germline assignment: CDR1 MNHNY and CDR2 SVGAGI (reference sequence). The CDR3 DNA sequence: TGTGCCAGCAGTTACGCCTCTCGGGAGCTCAATCAGCCCCAGCATTTT. As protein: CASSYASRELNQPQHF.

The chain is built from TRBV7-2 and TRBJ1-1; D unclear. The CDR3 spans 16 residues. CDR1 SGHTA and CDR2 FQGNSA come from the germline V gene. The V gene lost 5 bases and the J gene lost 3 bases, with 19 bases spanning the gap. The CDR3 spells CASSQTGRAVDTEAFF. The CDR3 nucleotides are TGTGCCAGCAGCCAGACGGGGAGGGCCGTGGACACTGAAGCTTTCTTT.

The J gene is TRBJ1-3, the V gene TRBV6-5; 9 nucleotides align to TRBD1. J gave up 7 bases and V 6 bases, and 7 bases lay outside the gene matches. Per the germline V gene, CDR1 is MNHEY and CDR2 is SVGAGI. This CDR3 has 14 amino acids. CDR3 protein: CASSRGDRENTIYF. CDR3 DNA: TGTGCCAGCAGCCGAGGGGACAGGGAGAACACCATATATTTT.

The V call is TRBV4-3, the J call TRBJ2-3; a weak D match, TRBD2 (7 bases). The CDR3 spans 15 residues. The V end lost 1 base, the J end lost 6 bases, and 14 bases lay between the germline ends. Germline V CDR1 and CDR2: LGHNA, YSLEER. CDR3 nucleotide sequence: TGCGCCAGCAGCCAAGTCTGGCGGGGGCCGGATACGCAGTATTTT. Translated: CASSQVWRGPDTQYF.

The gene calls are TRBV6-5 and TRBJ1-1; a weak D match, TRBD1 (5 bases). V was cut by 5 bases and J by 8 bases, with 18 bases left in between. CDR3 length: 14 residues. The germline V gene has CDR1 MNHEY and CDR2 SVGAGI. The CDR3 coding sequence is TGTGCCAGCAGTCGCCAGGGTTTCGGCTGGGAAGCTTTCTTT. Its translation: CASSRQGFGWEAFF.

The chain combines TRBV11-2 with TRBJ2-5; D not certain. CDR1 is SGHAT and CDR2 is FQNNGV in the germline V gene. The CDR3 has 13 residues. V shed 4 bases and J shed 4 bases, with 10 bases lying between them. CDR3 coding DNA: TGTGCCAGCAGCTCTGGCCTCCCAGAGACCCAGTACTTC. The encoded protein is CASSSGLPETQYF. Together with reference TRBV11-2 and TRBJ2-5, the CDR3 gives the full variable domain: EAGVAQSPRYKIIEKRQSVAFWCNPISGHATLYWYQQILGQGPKLLIQFQNNGVVDDSQLPKDRFSAERLKGVDSTLKIQPAKLEDSAVYLCASSSGLPETQYFGPGTRLLVL.

This clone was observed a handful of times. This rearrangement joins TRBV3-1 (or the pseudogene TRBV3-2) to TRBJ2-3; 8 bases fit TRBD2. The germline gives CDR1 LGHDT, CDR2 YNNKEL (reference sequence). Trimming at V came to 0 bases and at J to 5 bases, leaving 10 bases not matched to a gene. This CDR3 is 17 amino acids long. The CDR3 loop is CASSQDLPSGGGDTQYF. CDR3 sequence (DNA): TGTGCCAGCAGCCAAGATCTCCCCAGCGGGGGCGGAGATACGCAGTATTTT.